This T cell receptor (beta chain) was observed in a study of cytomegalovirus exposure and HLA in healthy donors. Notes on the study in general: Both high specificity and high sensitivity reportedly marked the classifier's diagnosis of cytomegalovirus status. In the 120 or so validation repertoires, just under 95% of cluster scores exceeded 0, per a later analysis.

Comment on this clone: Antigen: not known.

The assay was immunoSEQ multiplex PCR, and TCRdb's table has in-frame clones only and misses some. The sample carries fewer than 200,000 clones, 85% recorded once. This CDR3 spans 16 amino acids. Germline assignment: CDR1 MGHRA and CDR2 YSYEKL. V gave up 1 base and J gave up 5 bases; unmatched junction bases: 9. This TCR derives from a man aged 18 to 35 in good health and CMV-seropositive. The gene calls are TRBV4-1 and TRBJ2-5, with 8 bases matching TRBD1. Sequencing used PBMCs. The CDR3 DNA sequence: TGCGCCAGCAGCCAAGGGTCAGGGGGCGCCGGGGAGACCCAGTACTTC. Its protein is CASSQGSGGAGETQYF.